The present entry profiles one TCR beta chain with its context. No antigen is known for it. Clones were sequenced by immunoSEQ multiplex PCR, and TCRdb holds only the in-frame ones, with some missing. Among tens of thousands of clones listed, 85% were seen once. The source of the sample is a study of OX40 agonist ivuxolimab in advanced cancers. Findings of the study overall: Among some nonresponders, normalized T-cell clonal expansion was also low.

Trimming left V 0 bases short and J 7 bases short, with 12 bases between. In germline, CDR1 is LNHNV, CDR2 YYDKDF (reference sequence). The length of the CDR3 is 14 residues. The V and J genes are TRBV15 and TRBJ1-2, with D tentatively TRBD1 (6 bases). Sequencing was performed on CD4+ or CD8+ T cells sorted from blood, taken in a trial of the OX40 agonist ivuxolimab. The receptor's source is an adult with an advanced solid tumor such as melanoma, head and neck, liver or kidney cancer. CDR3 bases: TGTGCCACCAGCAGAGATTACAGGGAGGGTGGCTACACCTTC. Translation: CATSRDYREGGYTF. Drawing the rest from reference TRBV15 and TRBJ1-2, the complete variable domain is DAMVIQNPRYQVTQFGKPVTLSCSQTLNHNVMYWYQQKSSQAPKLLFHYYDKDFNNEADTPDNFQSRRPNTSFCFLDIRSPGLGDTAMYLCATSRDYREGGYTFGSGTRLTVV.